This T cell receptor (beta chain) comes out of a study of spatial heterogeneity in lung cancer (dated by TCRdb to about 2019). In the study overall: Donors were 70 or so patients with early-stage, untreated non-small cell lung cancer from the lung TRACERx cohort. Follow-up PBMC samples were sequenced whenever the samples were available, and the median time to follow-up was around 24 months after resection. Beta-chain transcripts were consistently detected in greater numbers than alpha-chain transcripts, which likely reflects a higher abundance of beta-chain transcripts. In the raw uncorrected reads, each unique combination of TCR and UMI appeared more than ten times on average. TCR alpha and beta repertoires were quantitatively compared across multiple tumor regions, matched nontumor lung and blood in non-small cell lung cancer. TCR repertoire features were related to nonsynonymous mutation counts determined by whole-exome sequencing of tumor tissue. Both alpha and beta chains were TCR-sequenced in samples taken at surgery, namely 220 tumor regions, around 70 matched nontumor lung samples and approximately 51 PBMC samples. Points the paper makes about the study in general: Additional single-cell paired TCR alpha and beta sequencing was considered necessary to confirm, at a functional level, the hypothesis that regional TCRs recognize regional mutations. Only 15 or so patients were included in comparisons of baseline and follow-up blood repertoires. Ubiquitous expanded tumor TCRs were found in blood more often at tumor resection than at routine follow-up.

The V end loses 4 bases and the J end loses 5 bases, and a stretch of 10 bases separates them. From cysteine to phenylalanine, the CDR3 is 13 amino acids long. The CDR3 DNA has 39 bases and is translated from base 1. CDR1 and CDR2 are drawn from the germline V gene: MGHRA, YSYEKL. The time point label, read with the paper, signifies: blood at routine non-recurrence follow-up after resection. Without any cell sorting, TCR sequencing was performed on whole RNA extracted either from tumor and nontumor lung tissue or from cryopreserved PBMC samples. Only patients for whom sufficient RNA was available from at least two tumor regions were selected for TCR sequencing. Library method: 5' RACE. For sequencing, a NextSeq 500 was employed. In the TCR library protocol, a unique molecular identifier was attached to each TCR cDNA molecule so that PCR and sequencing errors could be corrected. Regarding the original processing steps: Decombinator tools were used for TCR identification, UMI-based error correction and CDR3 extraction. TCRs above a frequency of 2 per 1,000, corresponding to the top 1% of the tumor frequency distribution, were defined as expanded. Renyi diversity was calculated using the R vegan package after each repertoire was subsampled 100 times to 5,000 TCRs. CDR3 similarity networks were constructed using string-kernel similarity of amino acid triplets, with links drawn between CDR3s whose pairwise similarity was above 0.82. TCRdb's own reprocessing of the public reads used fastp at Q25 and MiXCR and kept productive beta chains. Each CDR3 protein appears once, grouped with its most common genes and DNA. TCRdb's processing, not the authors' own work, is the source of the V and J calls. Within this sample are 85,000 to 100,000 distinct CDR3 sequences, with approximately 19% of them counted one time only. Together, the top ten hold about a fifth of the sample.

This clonotype was counted once. Its recognized antigen is unknown. Per-base quality was not reported, and no clone a single base away is much larger than it. A solitary read yields weak support. The sequence was collected from a male donor with early-stage non-small cell lung cancer. The V gene is TRBV4-1 and the J gene is TRBJ2-3, with no reliable assignment of the D segment. The sequenced sample was PBMCs, obtained at follow-up. The base sequence is TGCGCCAGCAGCCCAATAGGCCAAGATACGCAGTATTTT. This sequence encodes CASSPIGQDTQYF.